A single sample gave rise to the 12 T cell receptor beta chains below, sequenced in a study of molecular identifiers for immune sequencing clone quantification. TCRdb reanalysed the PCR reads using MiXCR and keeps one entry per CDR3 protein. The sample holds 490,000 or so distinct CDR3 sequences; 20% to 25% are singletons and the top ten take 0.84%. Sequencing was carried out using naive CD8+ T cells from blood, with Jurkat cell RNA spiked in. Subset in this sample: FACS-sorted CD8+CD4-CCR7+CD45RA+ naive T cells. These receptors originate from a human donor in good health. Some libraries in this study had Jurkat cell RNA spiked in.

This clonotype was observed many times. The chain couples TRBV7-9 to TRBJ2-4; TRBD1 might be the D (6 bases). The CDR3 runs 15 residues. V dropped 5 bases and J dropped 10 bases, with 21 bases sitting between them. Germline V gives CDR1 SEHNR, CDR2 FQNEAQ (reference sequence). CDR3 coding DNA: TGTGCCAGCAGCCCCGGGACAAGCCCATCTTATATTCAGTACTTC. This sequence encodes CASSPGTSPSYIQYF.

The chain is built from TRBV27 and TRBJ1-5; 8 positions agree with TRBD1. This CDR3 has 15 residues. The V gene end was trimmed by 3 bases and the J gene end by 4 bases; junction bases not matched to a gene: 5. Germline-derived CDR1 and CDR2 are MNHEY and SMNVEV (reference sequence). CDR3 amino acids: CASSFLGQANQPQHF. For the CDR3, the DNA is TGTGCCAGCAGTTTCCTGGGACAGGCTAATCAGCCCCAGCATTTT.

This clonotype was seen at least ten times. V gene TRBV2 combines with J gene TRBJ2-3; 9 bases fit TRBD2. V dropped 3 bases and J dropped 2; count of bases not matched to a gene: 3. This CDR3 is 15 amino acids long. Germline lookup yields CDR1 SNHLY and CDR2 FYNNEI. CDR3 DNA sequence: TGTGCCAGCAGTGATGCGGGGGGGTCCACAGATACGCAGTATTTT. Translating it yields CASSDAGGSTDTQYF.

The gene calls are TRBV3-1 and TRBJ1-4; D gene uncertain. This CDR3 spans 15 amino acids. Between the trimmed V and J ends, which lost 0 bases and 8 bases, there was a span of 13 bases. The germline gives CDR1 LGHDT, CDR2 YNNKEL (reference sequence). CDR3 in DNA: TGTGCCAGCAGCCAAGATTCACTTTTTGGGGAAAAACTGTTTTTT. Amino acids: CASSQDSLFGEKLFF.

This clonotype has a handful of counts. This rearrangement joins TRBV6-1 to TRBJ1-1, with D perhaps TRBD1 (6 bases). V shed 6 bases and J shed 4 bases, with 18 bases lying between them. CDR1 and CDR2 (germline): MNHNS, SASEGT. The CDR3 covers 15 residues. The CDR3 reads CASSARTVYSTEAFF. The CDR3 DNA follows: TGTGCCAGCAGCGCCCGGACAGTATATTCCACTGAAGCTTTCTTT.

This rearrangement joins TRBV19 to TRBJ2-3, with 7 bases fitting TRBD1. The germline CDR1 and CDR2 sequences are LNHDA and SQIVND (reference sequence). CDR3 length: 13 residues. V dropped 8 bases and J dropped 0; count of bases not matched to a gene: 2. The CDR3 DNA reads as TGTGCCAGTGGGACAGTGAGCACAGATACGCAGTATTTT. Protein product: CASGTVSTDTQYF.

A few counts support this clonotype. The CDR3 DNA is TGTGCCAGCAGTTACTCGACAGACAGGGGTATCTATGAGCAGTTCTTC. It codes for CASSYSTDRGIYEQFF. The rearrangement uses TRBV6-2 or TRBV6-3 and TRBJ2-1; 8 bases are a match to TRBD1. CDR1 is MNHEY and CDR2 is SVGEGT in the germline V gene. Losses at the gene ends were 0 bases for V and 8 bases for J; bases not matched to a gene: 9. CDR3 length equals 16 residues.

There are many counts of this clonotype. The chain has TRBV7-2 and TRBJ2-7, with TRBD1 matching over 9 bases. CDR3 length equals 15 residues. Germline V CDR1 and CDR2: SGHTA, FQGNSA. J gave up 2 bases and V 5 bases, and 7 bases lay outside the gene matches. The DNA for the CDR3 is TGTGCCAGCAGCCCCGGGACAGGGAATCCCTACGAGCAGTACTTC. Translating gives CASSPGTGNPYEQYF.

The V call is TRBV10-1, the J call TRBJ1-1, with a tentative D call TRBD1 (5 bases). CDR3 length: 13 amino acids. Trimming removed 7 bases at V and 6 bases at J, with 15 bases between. Looked up from germline, CDR1 is WNHNN and CDR2 is SYGVQD (reference sequence). The CDR3 DNA reads TGCGCCAGCACTCCGGGACGGGGATCTGAAGCTTTCTTT. Protein: CASTPGRGSEAFF.

CDR3 in DNA: TGCAGTGCTAGAGAAGGGGGCGGGACGTTCGCAGATACGCAGTATTTT. Translation: CSAREGGGTFADTQYF. The chain has TRBV20-1 and TRBJ2-3; D may be TRBD1 (7 bases). CDR3 length: 16 residues. Germline V gene sequence: CDR1 DFQATT, CDR2 SNEGSKA (reference sequence). V lost 0 bases, J lost 4 bases, and 17 bases lay in between.

As to this clonotype: A much larger clone differs from this one at a single base, so this may be a read error. The chain combines TRBV5-5 with TRBJ1-6; D is unclear. V lost 5 bases, J lost 14 bases, and 14 bases lay in between. Germline CDR1 and CDR2: SGHKS and YYEKEE (reference sequence). CDR3 length: 12 amino acids. This CDR3 is CASSSDPRSLHF. Written as DNA, the CDR3 is TGTGCCAGCAGTTCCGACCCGCGGTCCCTCCACTTT.

This clonotype was detected only a few times. The chain has TRBV5-6 and TRBJ2-5, with D hard to call. The germline gives CDR1 SGHDT, CDR2 YYEEEE. The CDR3 covers 12 residues. Trimming took 0 bases from V and 6 from J, leaving 6 bases between them. As DNA, the CDR3 is TGTGCCAGCAGCTTGGATTGGAAGACCCAGTACTTC. It is translated as CASSLDWKTQYF.